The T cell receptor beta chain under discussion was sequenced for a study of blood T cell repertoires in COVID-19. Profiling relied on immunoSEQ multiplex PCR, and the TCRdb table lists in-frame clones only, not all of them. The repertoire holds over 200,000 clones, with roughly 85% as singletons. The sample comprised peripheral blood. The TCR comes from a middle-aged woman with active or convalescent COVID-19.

The CDR3 is CASSLQSGFNYGYTF. In nucleotides, the CDR3 is TGTGCCAGCAGCTTGCAATCGGGGTTTAACTATGGCTACACCTTC. This chain links TRBV5-5 with TRBJ1-2; unclear D gene. Germline V lookup: CDR1 SGHKS, CDR2 YYEKEE (reference sequence). The CDR3 has 15 amino acids. V was shortened by 1 base and J by 1 base, with 11 bases between the two germline ends.